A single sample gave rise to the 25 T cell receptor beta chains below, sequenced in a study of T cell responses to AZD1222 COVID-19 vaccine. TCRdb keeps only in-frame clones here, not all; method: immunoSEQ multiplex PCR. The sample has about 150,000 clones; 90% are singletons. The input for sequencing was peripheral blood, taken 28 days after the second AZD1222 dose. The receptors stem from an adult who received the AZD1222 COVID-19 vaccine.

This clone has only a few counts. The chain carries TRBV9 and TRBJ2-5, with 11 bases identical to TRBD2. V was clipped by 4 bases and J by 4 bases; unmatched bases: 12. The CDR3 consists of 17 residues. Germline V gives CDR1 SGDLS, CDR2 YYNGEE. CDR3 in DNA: TGTGCCAGCAGCAGGTATTTAGCGGGGGGGCCTGGAGAGACCCAGTACTTC. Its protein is CASSRYLAGGPGETQYF.

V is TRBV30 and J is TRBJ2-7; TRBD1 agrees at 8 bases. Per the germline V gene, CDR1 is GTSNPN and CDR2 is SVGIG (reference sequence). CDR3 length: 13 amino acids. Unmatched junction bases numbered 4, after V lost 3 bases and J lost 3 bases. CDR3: CAWRTGTGYEQYF. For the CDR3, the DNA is TGTGCCTGGAGGACAGGGACAGGCTACGAGCAGTACTTC. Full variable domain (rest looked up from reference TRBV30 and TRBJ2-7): SQTIHQWPATLVQPVGSPLSLECTVEGTSNPNLYWYRQAAGRGLQLLFYSVGIGQISSEVPQNLSASRPQDRQFILSSKKLLLSDSGFYLCAWRTGTGYEQYFGPGTRLTVT.

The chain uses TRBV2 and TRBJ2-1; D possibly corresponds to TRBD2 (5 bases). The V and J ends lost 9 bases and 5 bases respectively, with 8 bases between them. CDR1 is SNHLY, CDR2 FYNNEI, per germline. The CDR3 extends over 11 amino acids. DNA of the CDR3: TGTGCCAGACGACTACACAATGAGCAGTTCTTC. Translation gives CARRLHNEQFF.

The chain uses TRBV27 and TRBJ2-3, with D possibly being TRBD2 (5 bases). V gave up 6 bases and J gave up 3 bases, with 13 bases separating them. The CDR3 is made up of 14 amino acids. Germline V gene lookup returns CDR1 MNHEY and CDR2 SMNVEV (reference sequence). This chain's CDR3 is CASSEWRYTDTQYF. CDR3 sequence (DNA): TGTGCCAGCAGCGAATGGAGGTATACAGATACGCAGTATTTT.

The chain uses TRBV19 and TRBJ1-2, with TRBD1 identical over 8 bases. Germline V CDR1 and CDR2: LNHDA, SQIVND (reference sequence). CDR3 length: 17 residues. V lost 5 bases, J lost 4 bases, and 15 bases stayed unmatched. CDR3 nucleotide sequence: TGTGCCAGTAGTTCGCCTAGGACAGGGAGATTAGCCTATGGCTACACCTTC. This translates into CASSSPRTGRLAYGYTF.

CDR3 in amino acids: CASSQFTGEDGYTF. CDR3 sequence (DNA): TGCGCCAGCAGCCAATTTACAGGGGAGGATGGCTACACCTTC. The V call is TRBV5-1, the J call TRBJ1-2, with 7 bases matching TRBD1. CDR1 and CDR2 from the germline V gene are SGHRS and YFSETQ. The CDR3 spans 14 residues. V lost 4 bases to trimming and J lost 6 bases; unmatched junction nucleotides: 9.

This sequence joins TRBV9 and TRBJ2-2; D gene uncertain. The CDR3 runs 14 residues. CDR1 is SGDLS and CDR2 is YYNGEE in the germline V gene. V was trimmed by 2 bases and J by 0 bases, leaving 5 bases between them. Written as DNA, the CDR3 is TGTGCCAGCAGCGTCCGGACGAACACCGGGGAGCTGTTTTTT. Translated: CASSVRTNTGELFF. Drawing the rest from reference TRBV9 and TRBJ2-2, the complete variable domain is DSGVTQTPKHLITATGQRVTLRCSPRSGDLSVYWYQQSLDQGLQFLIQYYNGEERAKGNILERFSAQQFPDLHSELNLSSLELGDSALYFCASSVRTNTGELFFGEGSRLTVL.

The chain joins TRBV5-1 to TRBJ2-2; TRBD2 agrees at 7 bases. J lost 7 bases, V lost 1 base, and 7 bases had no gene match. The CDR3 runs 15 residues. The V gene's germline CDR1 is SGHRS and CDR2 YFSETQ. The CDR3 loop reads CASSLSAGVSGELFF. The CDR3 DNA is TGCGCCAGCAGCTTGTCGGCGGGAGTAAGCGGGGAGCTGTTTTTT. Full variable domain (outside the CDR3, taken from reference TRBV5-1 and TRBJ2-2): KAGVTQTPRYLIKTRGQQVTLSCSPISGHRSVSWYQQTPGQGLQFLFEYFSETQRNKGNFPGRFSGRQFSNSRSEMNVSTLELGDSALYLCASSLSAGVSGELFFGEGSRLTVL.

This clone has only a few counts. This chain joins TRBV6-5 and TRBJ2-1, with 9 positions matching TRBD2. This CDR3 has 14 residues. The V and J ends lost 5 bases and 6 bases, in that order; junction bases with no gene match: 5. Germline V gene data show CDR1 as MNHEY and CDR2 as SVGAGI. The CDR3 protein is CASSPGTSLNEQFF. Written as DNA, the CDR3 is TGTGCCAGCAGTCCCGGGACTAGCCTCAATGAGCAGTTCTTC.

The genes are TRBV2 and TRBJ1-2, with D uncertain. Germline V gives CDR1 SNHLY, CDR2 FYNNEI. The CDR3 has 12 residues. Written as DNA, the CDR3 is TGTGCGAATGGAGGTGGTTCTAATGGCTACACCTTC. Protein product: CANGGGSNGYTF.

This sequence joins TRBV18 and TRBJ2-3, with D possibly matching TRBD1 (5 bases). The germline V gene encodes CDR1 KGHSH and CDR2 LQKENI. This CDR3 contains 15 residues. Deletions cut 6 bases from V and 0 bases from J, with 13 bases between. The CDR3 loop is CASSQGVRSTDTQYF. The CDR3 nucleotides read TGTGCCAGCTCCCAAGGGGTCCGAAGCACAGATACGCAGTATTTT.

CDR3 loop: CASRQGTGGLYEQYF. The CDR3 DNA sequence: TGTGCCAGCAGGCAGGGGACAGGGGGCTTATACGAGCAGTACTTC. This chain connects TRBV27 to TRBJ2-7; 12 nucleotides agree with TRBD1. Germline CDR1 reads MNHEY; CDR2 reads SMNVEV (reference sequence). The V gene end was trimmed by 6 bases and the J gene end by 4 bases; junction bases not matched to a gene: 7. CDR3 length: 15 amino acids.

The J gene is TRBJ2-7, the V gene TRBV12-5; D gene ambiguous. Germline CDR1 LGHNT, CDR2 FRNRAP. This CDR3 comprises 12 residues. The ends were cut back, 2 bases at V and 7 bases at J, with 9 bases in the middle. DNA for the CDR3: TGTGCTAGTGGTTTGTACGGGCGTGAGCAGTACTTC. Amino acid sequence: CASGLYGREQYF.

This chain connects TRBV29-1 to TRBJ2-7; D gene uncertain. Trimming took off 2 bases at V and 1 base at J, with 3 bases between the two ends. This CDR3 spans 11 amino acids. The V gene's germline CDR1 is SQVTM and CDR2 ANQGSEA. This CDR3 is CSVERSYEQYF. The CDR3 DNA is TGCAGCGTTGAACGGTCCTACGAGCAGTACTTC.

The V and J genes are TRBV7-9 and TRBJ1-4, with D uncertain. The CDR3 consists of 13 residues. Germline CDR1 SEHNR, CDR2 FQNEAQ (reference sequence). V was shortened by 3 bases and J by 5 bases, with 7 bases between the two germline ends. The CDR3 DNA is TGTGCCAGCAGCTTTGAGGGCAATGAAAAACTGTTTTTT. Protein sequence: CASSFEGNEKLFF. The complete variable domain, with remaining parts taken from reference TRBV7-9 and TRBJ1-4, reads DTGVSQNPRHKITKRGQNVTFRCDPISEHNRLYWYRQTLGQGPEFLTYFQNEAQLEKSRLLSDRFSAERPKGSFSTLEIQRTEQGDSAMYLCASSFEGNEKLFFGSGTQLSVL.

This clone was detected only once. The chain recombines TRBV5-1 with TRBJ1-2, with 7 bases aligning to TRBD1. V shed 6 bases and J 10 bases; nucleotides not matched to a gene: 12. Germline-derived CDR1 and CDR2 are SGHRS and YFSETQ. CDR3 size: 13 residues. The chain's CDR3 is CASTSGTAEYYTF. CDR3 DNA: TGCGCCAGCACGTCCGGGACAGCCGAGTACTACACCTTC.

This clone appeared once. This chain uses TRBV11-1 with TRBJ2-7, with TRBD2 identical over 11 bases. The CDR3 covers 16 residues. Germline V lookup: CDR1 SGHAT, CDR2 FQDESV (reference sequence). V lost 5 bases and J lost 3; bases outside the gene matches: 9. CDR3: CASSLQGTSGHYEQYF. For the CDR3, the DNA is TGTGCCAGCAGCCTCCAAGGGACTAGCGGACACTACGAGCAGTACTTC.

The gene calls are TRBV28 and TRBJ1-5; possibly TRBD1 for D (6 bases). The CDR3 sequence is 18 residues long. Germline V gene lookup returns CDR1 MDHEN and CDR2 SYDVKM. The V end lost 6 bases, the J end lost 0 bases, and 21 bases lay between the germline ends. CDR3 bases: TGTGCCAGCAGGCGAAGCACCGGGACAAAGGGTAGCAATCAGCCCCAGCATTTT. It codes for CASRRSTGTKGSNQPQHF.

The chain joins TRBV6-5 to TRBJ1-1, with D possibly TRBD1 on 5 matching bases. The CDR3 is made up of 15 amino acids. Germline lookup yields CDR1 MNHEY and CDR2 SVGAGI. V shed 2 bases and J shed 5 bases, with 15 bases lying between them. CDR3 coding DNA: TGTGCCAGCAGTTACAGTACCCGGAGGGGTACTGAAGCTTTCTTT. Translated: CASSYSTRRGTEAFF.

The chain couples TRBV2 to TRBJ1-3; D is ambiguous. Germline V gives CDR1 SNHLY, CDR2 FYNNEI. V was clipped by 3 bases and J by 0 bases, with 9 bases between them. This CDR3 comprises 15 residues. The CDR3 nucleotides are TGTGCCAGCAGTGATTCTTGGGGCTCTGGAAACACCATATATTTT. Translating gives CASSDSWGSGNTIYF.

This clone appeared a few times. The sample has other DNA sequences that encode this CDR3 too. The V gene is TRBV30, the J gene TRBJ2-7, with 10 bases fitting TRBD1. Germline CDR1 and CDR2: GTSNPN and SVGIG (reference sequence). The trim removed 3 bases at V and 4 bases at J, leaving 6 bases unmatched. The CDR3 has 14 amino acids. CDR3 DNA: TGTGCCTGGAGCCCCGGGACAGGGGATTACGAGCAGTACTTC. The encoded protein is CAWSPGTGDYEQYF. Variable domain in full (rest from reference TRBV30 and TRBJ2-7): SQTIHQWPATLVQPVGSPLSLECTVEGTSNPNLYWYRQAAGRGLQLLFYSVGIGQISSEVPQNLSASRPQDRQFILSSKKLLLSDSGFYLCAWSPGTGDYEQYFGPGTRLTVT.

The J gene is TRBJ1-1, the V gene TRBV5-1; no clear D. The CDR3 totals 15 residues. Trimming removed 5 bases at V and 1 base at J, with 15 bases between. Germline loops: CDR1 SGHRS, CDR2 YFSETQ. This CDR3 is CASSGALGGNTEAFF. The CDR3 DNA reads TGCGCCAGCAGTGGAGCGTTAGGCGGGAACACTGAAGCTTTCTTT.

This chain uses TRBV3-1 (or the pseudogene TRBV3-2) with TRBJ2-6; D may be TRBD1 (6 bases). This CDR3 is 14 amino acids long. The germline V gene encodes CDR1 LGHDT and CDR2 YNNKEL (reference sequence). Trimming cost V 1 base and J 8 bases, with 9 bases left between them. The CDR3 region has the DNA TGTGCCAGCAGCCAAGCAAGGGGGTCCAACGTCCTGACTTTC. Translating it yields CASSQARGSNVLTF.

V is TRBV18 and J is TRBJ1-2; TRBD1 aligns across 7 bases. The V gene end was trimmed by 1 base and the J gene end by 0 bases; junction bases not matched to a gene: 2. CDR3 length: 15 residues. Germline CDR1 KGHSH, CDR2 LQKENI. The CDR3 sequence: CASSPLGQANYGYTF. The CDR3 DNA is TGTGCCAGCTCACCACTAGGACAGGCTAACTATGGCTACACCTTC.

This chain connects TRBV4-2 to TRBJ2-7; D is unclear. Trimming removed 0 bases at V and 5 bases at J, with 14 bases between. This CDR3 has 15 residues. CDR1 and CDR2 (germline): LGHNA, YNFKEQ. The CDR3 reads CASSQDLSTGDEQYF. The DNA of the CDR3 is TGTGCCAGCAGCCAAGATTTATCGACTGGGGACGAGCAGTACTTC.